Here is one T cell receptor (beta chain) with its context. Its specific antigen is unknown. Base qualities were left out, and no much larger clone turns up one base away. In total, approximately 690 healthy bone marrow donors made up the cohort. All cohort members were sampled while nominally healthy, although unrecorded immune exposures were likely present. The donor was CMV seronegative and belonged to the group of approximately 320 seronegative cohort members. Every donor gave a peripheral blood sample, and the peripheral blood mononuclear cells from that sample were used for TCR beta sequencing. Genomic DNA was extracted from the blood cell samples with the Qiagen DNeasy Blood Extraction Kit. This entry belongs to a study of cytomegalovirus exposure and HLA in healthy donors (dated by TCRdb to about 2017). In the study overall: An earlier analysis of approximately 590 of the donors reported approximately 300 Gb of sequence data and 117 million unique TCR beta sequences from about 179 million T cells. An early release that covered 640 HLA-typed donors contained around 330 gigabases of sequencing data and around 85 million unique TCR sequences. Of the 350 to 450 genotyped donors, about 80% fell in the genetic ancestry cluster associated with self-reported Caucasian donors. The aim of the study was to test whether cataloging public T cell receptors could identify signatures of past pathogen exposure. The study profiled the T cell repertoires of hundreds of subjects by immunosequencing and related them to cytomegalovirus serostatus. A separate validation cohort of more than 100 different subjects was used in addition to the roughly 700-subject first cohort. The study combined high-throughput TCR immunosequencing, statistical association of individual TCRs with disease status, and machine learning to predict cytomegalovirus infection status. To study patterns of TCR occurrence, a later analysis re-analyzed previously published TCR beta repertoires from under 750 donors and added high-resolution HLA genotyping. In the later analysis, no new phenotypic data were used to find candidate immune exposures; instead, reliance was placed on TCR beta sequences and their occurrence across donors. An earlier analysis of some 500 of the donors used high-throughput TCR beta sequencing to judge whether each TCR beta V gene segment behaved as functional or pseudogenic. Donor age, sex, ethnicity and CMV serostatus were compiled alongside the repertoire data. In a later genetic analysis, genome-wide SNP genotypes for about 65% of the roughly 670 donors were used, and that subset was treated as a discovery cohort. Every discovery cohort repertoire had been produced on one sequencing platform. Class I and class II HLA loci were covered by the typing at four-digit resolution. Typing coverage varied by locus: roughly 620-640 donors for A, B, C, DRB1 and DQB1; 522 for DQA1; approximately 570 for DPA1; 400 to 480 for DPB1. Four or five DR-DQ haplotypes were treated as single units for association and clustering because of strong linkage in the cohort. On average, roughly 240,000 unique TCR beta nucleotide sequences were sequenced per donor among 398 genotyped donors of the cohort, with approximately 18% of those sequences being non-productive. What the study reported, not specific to this receptor: In a later analysis, several top co-occurrence clusters were reported to appear linked to parvovirus B19, influenza, CMV and Epstein-Barr virus. According to the authors, the approach could potentially be generalized to other disease states and immunological phenotypes. A further reported finding was that TCR beta sequences accurately predicted the HLA-A and HLA-B alleles for most subjects in the first cohort. V-gene and J-gene trimming of TCR beta chains was associated with a missense DCLRE1C variant in a later genetic analysis, and the association was replicated in an independent cohort. Because HLA typing was missing for some donors at each locus, association tests included only the typed subset. Immune exposure information for the cohort was limited to CMV serostatus. Across donors, most TCR sequences were observed very rarely, whereas some public TCRs were present in many individuals. Some IMGT-functional V segments, including TRBV6-2 and TRBV6-3, could not be distinguished by the 87-base-pair reads and were therefore excluded. Presence/absence analyses assumed roughly uniform sequencing depth across donors, an assumption that may not hold. Three of the identified cytomegalovirus-associated TCR beta chains were confirmed in vitro to be specific for cytomegalovirus antigens. Most CMV-associated TCR beta chains appeared to be HLA-restricted in a later analysis, and the HLA associations seemed to be driven largely by CMV exposure. According to a later genetic analysis, donors in an Asian-associated ancestry cluster had fewer N-insertions in productive TCRs than the roughly 660-donor mean. A later analysis associated some 17,000 TCR beta sequences with specific HLA alleles at a false discovery rate of 0.05. In a later analysis, TCR association rates were found to vary across HLA loci, with the most associated TCRs seen for DRB1 alleles and the fewest for HLA-C alleles. Linkage disequilibrium might explain the correlated functional status among segregating V segments, but an unknown experimental factor could not be excluded. A total of about 180 TCR beta chains were listed by the study as associated with cytomegalovirus. An earlier analysis of approximately 590 of the donors showed that most TCR beta V segments appeared in productive rearrangements either about 90% or about 30% of the time, which broadly matched IMGT annotations. Cytomegalovirus status was reported to be diagnosed by the classifier with high specificity and sensitivity in both the original and validation cohorts. A cluster of highly shared sequence variants was judged likely to be a technical artifact of the sequencing pipeline. In a later analysis, HLA-associated TCR beta chains were found to be more clonally expanded and to have lower generation probabilities than equally common non-associated chains. Only TCR beta chains were sequenced in this cohort, and the absence of alpha or paired-chain data limited detectable features. When HLA alleles, especially DR and DQ, strongly co-occurred, attributing TCR associations to individual alleles was difficult. Because counts were too low, around 17 rarely observed V segments, including chromosome 9 orphons, were left out of the earlier analysis of 587 of the donors.

Library creation used the immunoSEQ multiplex PCR assay. For the multiplex PCR, a mixture combining 60 forward primers for TCR Vbeta segments and 13 reverse primers for TCR Jbeta segments was used. Amplification of the CDR3 region of rearranged TCR beta genes was performed with a multiplex PCR assay on genomic DNA. The Illumina HiSeq System was used to sequence the amplified TCR beta libraries as 87-base-pair reads. Concerning the study's data processing: A later analysis tallied tens of millions of unique TCR beta chains across the 610 or so repertoires, and about 12 million of those chains were shared by two or more donors. Raw reads were error-corrected and collapsed into unique sequences with a nearest-neighbor algorithm that merged closely related sequences to remove PCR and sequencing errors. V, D and J gene segments were assigned by aligning CDR3 sequences to IMGT reference sequences. For a sequence to be retained, a match of at least six nucleotides to both a V gene segment and a J gene segment was required. A rearrangement counted as productive if the CDR3 had no stop codons and remained in frame with V and J, and every other rearrangement counted as non-productive. Following IMGT convention, CDR3 was defined as the stretch from the second conserved V-encoded cysteine to the conserved J-encoded phenylalanine. In an earlier analysis of 587 of the donors, sequences lacking an unambiguous match to a single V gene segment were excluded. In an earlier analysis of 587 of the donors, V segments were called functional above 56.7% productive rearrangements and were called segregating when the between-donor standard deviation exceeded 5%. A statistical classification framework was developed to diagnose cytomegalovirus status using the catalog of TCR beta chain sequences. V and J gene assignment, in a later analysis, came from comparing TCR nucleotide sequences with IMGT/GENE-DB human TR gene sequences. Using the TCRdist pipeline, a later analysis assigned CDR3 sequences along with most-parsimonious VDJ recombination scenarios. In a later analysis, every TCR beta chain was defined by the combination of its CDR3 amino acid sequence and its V-gene family, and reads without a unique V-gene family were dropped. In a later analysis, approximately 640 highly shared, low-generation-probability nucleotide sequences were removed to address suspected cross-contamination and a sequencing artifact. In a later analysis, a clonal expansion index was calculated for each public chain from normalized within-repertoire ranks of inferred template counts. In a later analysis, generation probabilities were computed with a VDJ recombination model fitted to out-of-frame rearrangements, and the resulting probabilities were checked against IGoR. Hypergeometric tests were used in a later analysis to score TCR-TCR, TCR-HLA and TCR-CMV co-occurrence, with a repertoire-size bias correction applied to the TCR pairs. A later analysis estimated false discovery rates by permuting HLA or CMV assignments 20 times. In a later analysis, co-occurring TCRs were grouped using DBSCAN, with TCRdist sequence similarity added in when clustering inside HLA-allele-positive subsets. For co-occurrence clustering, repertoires with fewer than 30,000 or more than 120,000 public chains were excluded, along with 5 or 6 repertoires with anomalous nucleotide sharing. This immuneACCESS table, as held by TCRdb, lists in-frame sequences with V and J called but not all clones. Of the missing ones, under half trace to an unresolved V gene in checked studies; the others have no known cause. D and trimming were read from the DNA, whereas the V and J calls and clone size are those reported in that table. For this sample the table gives some 160,000 clones, of which 80% to 85% were detected only once. About 3.7% of the sample goes to the ten largest clones.

The CDR3 spans 16 residues, from the cysteine through the phenylalanine. Only CDR3 DNA is held: 48 bases, read in frame from base 1. CDR1 and CDR2 (SGHNT, YYREEE) derive from the germline V gene (reference sequence). Trimming leaves V shorter by 4 bases and J shorter by 0 bases, with the junction holding 5 bases beyond the gene matches. The clonotype originates from a male donor in good health and CMV-seronegative. Source material: PBMCs. The rearranged chain carries TRBV5-4 and TRBJ2-1; 9 bases in the junction line up with TRBD2. The nucleotide sequence is given as TGTGCCAGCAGCACTGGACTAGCGCTCTCCTACAATGAGCAGTTCTTC. This is translated as CASSTGLALSYNEQFF.